This TCR beta chain was sequenced in a study of blood T cell repertoires in COVID-19. Turning to the study itself: Samples came from the United States, Italy and Spain, spanning acute and convalescent COVID-19. T cells, B-cell-depleted T cells, or PBMCs provided the cDNA or gDNA that served as material.

The assay was immunoSEQ multiplex PCR, and TCRdb's table has in-frame clones only and misses some. The sample consists of around 70,000 clones, around 70% of them appearing once. Per the germline V gene, CDR1 is LGHNA and CDR2 is YSLEER. The ends were cut back, 4 bases at V and 7 bases at J, with 14 bases in the middle. The CDR3 runs 14 residues. This clone occurred a few times. The clonotype comes from a man in his 70s with acute or convalescent COVID-19. The sample was peripheral blood. The chain joins TRBV4-3 to TRBJ2-1; D unresolved. The CDR3 coding sequence is TGCGCCAGCAGCCGAAATCTTCCCGGGAATGAGCAGTTCTTC. This encodes CASSRNLPGNEQFF.